The clone carrying this TCR beta chain is termed medium-sized. Its antigen is not identified. This CDR3 has 12 residues. V lost 8 bases and J 4 bases, leaving 10 bases between the germline ends. Germline V gene lookup returns CDR1 SGDLS and CDR2 YYNGEE. This sample is drawn from a study of CD8 T cells in ankylosing spondylitis. Study-wide results and limits: As for the disease-linked clones, they showed a CD8+ phenotype and occurred at relatively low frequencies in peripheral blood. In ankylosing spondylitis blood, a motif of eight highly homologous TCR beta variants appeared characteristic.

TCRdb reprocessed the 5' RACE reads via MiXCR and lists one record per CDR3 protein. There are roughly 42,000 distinct CDR3 sequences in the sample; 2.5% to 3.5% occur only once, and 4.6% lies in the top ten. The sequenced sample was blood, either unsorted or a sorted T cell fraction (not recorded which). The receptor was isolated from a male donor with ankylosing spondylitis or in good health (not recorded which). The V gene is TRBV9, the J gene TRBJ2-1, with D perhaps matching TRBD2 (6 bases). The CDR3 protein is CASGGSYNEQFF. The CDR3 bases are TGTGCCAGTGGGGGGAGTTACAATGAGCAGTTCTTC.